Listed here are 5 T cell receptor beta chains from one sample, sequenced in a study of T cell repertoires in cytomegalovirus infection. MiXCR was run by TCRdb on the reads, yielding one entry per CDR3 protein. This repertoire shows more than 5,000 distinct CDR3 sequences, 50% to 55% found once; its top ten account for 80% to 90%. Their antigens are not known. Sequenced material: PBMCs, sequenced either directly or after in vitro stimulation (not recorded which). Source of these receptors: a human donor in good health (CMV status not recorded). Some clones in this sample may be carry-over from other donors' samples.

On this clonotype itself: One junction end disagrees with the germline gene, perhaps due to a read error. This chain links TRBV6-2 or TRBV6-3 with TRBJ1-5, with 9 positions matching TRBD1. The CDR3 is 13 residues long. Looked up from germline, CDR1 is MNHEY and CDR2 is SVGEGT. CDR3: CASRLQGARPQHF. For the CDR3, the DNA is TGTGCCAGCAGACTACAGGGGGCTCGGCCCCAGCACTTT.

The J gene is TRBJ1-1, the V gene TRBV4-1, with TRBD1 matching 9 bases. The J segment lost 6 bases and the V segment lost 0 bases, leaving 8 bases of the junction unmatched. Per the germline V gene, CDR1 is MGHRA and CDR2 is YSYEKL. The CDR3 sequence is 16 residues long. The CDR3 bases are TGCGCCAGCAGCCAAGATGGTGGACAGGGGACCCCTGAAGCTTTCTTT. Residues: CASSQDGGQGTPEAFF.

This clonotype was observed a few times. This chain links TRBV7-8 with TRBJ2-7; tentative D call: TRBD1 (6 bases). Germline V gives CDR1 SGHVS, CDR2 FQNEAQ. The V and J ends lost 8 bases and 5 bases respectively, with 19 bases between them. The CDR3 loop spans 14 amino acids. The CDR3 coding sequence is TGTGCCAGCCTATGGGACACCCCTGGCGACGAGCAGTACTTC. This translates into CASLWDTPGDEQYF.

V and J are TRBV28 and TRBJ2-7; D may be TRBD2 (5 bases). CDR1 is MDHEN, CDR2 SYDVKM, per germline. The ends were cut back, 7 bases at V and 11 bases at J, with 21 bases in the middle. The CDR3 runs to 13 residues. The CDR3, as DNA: TGTGCCAGCACTCCCACCCAACTAGACTACGAGTACTTC. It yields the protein CASTPTQLDYEYF.

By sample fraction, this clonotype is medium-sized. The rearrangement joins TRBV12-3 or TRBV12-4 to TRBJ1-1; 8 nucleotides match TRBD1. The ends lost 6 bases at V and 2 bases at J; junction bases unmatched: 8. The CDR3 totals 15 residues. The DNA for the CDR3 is TGTGCCAGCAGCCCCCCGACAGGGGTTAACACTGAAGCTTTCTTT. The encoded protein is CASSPPTGVNTEAFF.